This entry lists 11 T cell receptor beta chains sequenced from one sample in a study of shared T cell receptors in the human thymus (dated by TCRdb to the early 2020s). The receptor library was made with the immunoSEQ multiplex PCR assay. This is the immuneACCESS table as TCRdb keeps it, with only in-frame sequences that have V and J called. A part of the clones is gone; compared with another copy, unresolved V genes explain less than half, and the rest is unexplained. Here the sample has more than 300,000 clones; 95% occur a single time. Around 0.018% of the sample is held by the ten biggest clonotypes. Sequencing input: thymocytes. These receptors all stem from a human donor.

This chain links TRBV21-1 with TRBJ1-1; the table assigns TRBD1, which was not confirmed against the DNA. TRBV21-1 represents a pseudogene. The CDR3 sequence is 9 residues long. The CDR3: CASSKDRDF. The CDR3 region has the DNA TGTGCCAGCAGCAAGGACAGGGATTTT.

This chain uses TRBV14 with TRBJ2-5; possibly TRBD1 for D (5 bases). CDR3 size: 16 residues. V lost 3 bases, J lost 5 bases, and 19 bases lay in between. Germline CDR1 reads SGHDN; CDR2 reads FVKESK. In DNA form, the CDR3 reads TGTGCCAGCAGCCATTCAAGAACCAGGGTGTGGGAGACCCAGTACTTC. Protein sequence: CASSHSRTRVWETQYF.

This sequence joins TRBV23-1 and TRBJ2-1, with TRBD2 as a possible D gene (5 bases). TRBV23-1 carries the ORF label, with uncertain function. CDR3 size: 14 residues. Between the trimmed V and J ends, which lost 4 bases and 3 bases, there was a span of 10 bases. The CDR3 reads CASSREIFYNEQFF. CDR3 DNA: TGCGCCAGCAGTCGGGAGATCTTCTACAATGAGCAGTTCTTC.

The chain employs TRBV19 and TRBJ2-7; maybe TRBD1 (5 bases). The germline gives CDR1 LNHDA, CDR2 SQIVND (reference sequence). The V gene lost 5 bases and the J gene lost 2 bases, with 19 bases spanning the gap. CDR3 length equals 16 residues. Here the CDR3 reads CASSAGTDTSPYEQYF. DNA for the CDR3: TGTGCCAGTAGTGCAGGAACGGACACCTCACCCTACGAGCAGTACTTC.

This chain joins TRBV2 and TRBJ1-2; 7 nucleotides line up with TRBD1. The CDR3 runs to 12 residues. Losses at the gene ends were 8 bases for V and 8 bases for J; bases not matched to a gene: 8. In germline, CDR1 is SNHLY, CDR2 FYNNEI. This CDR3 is CASDPGQRGYTF. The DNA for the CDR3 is TGTGCCAGCGACCCGGGACAGAGGGGCTACACCTTC.

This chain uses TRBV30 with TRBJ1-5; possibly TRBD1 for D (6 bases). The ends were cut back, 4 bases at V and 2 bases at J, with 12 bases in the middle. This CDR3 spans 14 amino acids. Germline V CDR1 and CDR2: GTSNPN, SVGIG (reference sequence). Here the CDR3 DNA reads TGTGCCTGGACACAGGGTATAGGCAATCAGCCCCAGCATTTT. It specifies CAWTQGIGNQPQHF.

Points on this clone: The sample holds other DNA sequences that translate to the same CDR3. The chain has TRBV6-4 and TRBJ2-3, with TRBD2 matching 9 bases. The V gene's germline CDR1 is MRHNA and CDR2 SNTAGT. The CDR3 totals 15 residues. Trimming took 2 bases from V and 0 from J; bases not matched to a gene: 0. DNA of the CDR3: TGTGCCAGCAGTGACAGCGGGAGGAGCACAGATACGCAGTATTTT. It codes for CASSDSGRSTDTQYF.

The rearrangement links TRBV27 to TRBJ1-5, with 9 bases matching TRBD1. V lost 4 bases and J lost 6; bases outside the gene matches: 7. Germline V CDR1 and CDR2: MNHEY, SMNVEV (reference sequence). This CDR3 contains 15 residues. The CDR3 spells CASSSGQGLGQPQHF. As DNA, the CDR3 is TGTGCCAGCAGTTCCGGACAGGGGTTGGGTCAGCCCCAGCATTTT.

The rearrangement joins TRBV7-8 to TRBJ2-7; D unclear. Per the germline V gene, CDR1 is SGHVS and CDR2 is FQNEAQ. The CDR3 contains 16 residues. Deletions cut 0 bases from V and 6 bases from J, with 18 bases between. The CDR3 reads CASSLAQHPIWGEQYF. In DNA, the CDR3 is TGTGCCAGCAGCTTAGCCCAACATCCTATCTGGGGCGAGCAGTACTTC.

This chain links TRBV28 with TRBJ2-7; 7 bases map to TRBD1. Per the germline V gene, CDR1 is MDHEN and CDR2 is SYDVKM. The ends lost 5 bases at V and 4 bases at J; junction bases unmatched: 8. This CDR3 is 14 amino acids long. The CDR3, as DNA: TGTGCCAGCAGTCACAGGGGAATTCGGTACGAGCAGTACTTC. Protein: CASSHRGIRYEQYF.

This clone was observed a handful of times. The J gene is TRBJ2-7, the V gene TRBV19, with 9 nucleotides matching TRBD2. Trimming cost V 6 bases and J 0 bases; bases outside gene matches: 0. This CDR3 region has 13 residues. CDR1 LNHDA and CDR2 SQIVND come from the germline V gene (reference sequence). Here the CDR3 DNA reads TGTGCCAGTAGACTAGCGGGCTCCTACGAGCAGTACTTC. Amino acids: CASRLAGSYEQYF.